Below, one TCR beta chain is given with its context. Its antigen is unidentified. The entry originates in a study of T cells in Graves' hyperthyroidism and ophthalmopathy. Study conclusions and caveats: Before onset, by a median of about seven months, the model predicted ophthalmopathy.

Amplified TCR beta CDR3 regions derived from RNA transcripts. HTBI primers were employed in a first-round RT-PCR of the TCR CDR3. TCRdb re-called the multiplex PCR reads with MiXCR, one entry per CDR3 protein. Among about 500,000 distinct CDR3 sequences listed, approximately 17% were seen once. The CDR3 runs to 17 residues. Looked up from germline, CDR1 is MDHEN and CDR2 is SYDVKM. J gave up 0 bases and V 5 bases, and 8 bases lay outside the gene matches. A NOSPECS grade of at least 4, a Clinical Activity Score of at least 3 and duration under 3 months were recorded in ophthalmopathy patients. Exclusion criteria comprised uncontrolled infection, other autoimmune disease, pregnancy or lactation. The PBMCs studied were ones that came from 8 to 10 ml fresh peripheral blood.

The rearrangement joins TRBV28 to TRBJ2-7; TRBD1 agrees at 12 bases. Sequencing was carried out using blood. The receptor's source is a woman under 30 with Graves' ophthalmopathy. CDR3 DNA sequence: TGTGCCAGCAGTCGGGACAGGGGGCCCTACAGCTCCTACGAGCAGTACTTC. It encodes CASSRDRGPYSSYEQYF.